The text below deals with one TCR beta chain. Its matching antigen is unknown. In germline, CDR1 is DFQATT, CDR2 SNEGSKA (reference sequence). V gave up 4 bases and J gave up 0 bases; unmatched junction bases: 11. The CDR3 has 16 amino acids. cDNA libraries for TCR beta contained unique molecular identifiers. TCRdb re-derived calls from the PCR reads in MiXCR, one entry per CDR3 protein. The repertoire consists of over 700,000 distinct CDR3 sequences, with roughly 27% occurring once and the leading ten covering around 0.55%. The data originate from a study of post-analysis software for immune sequencing data. Turning to the study itself: Both relapsing-remitting and secondary progressive multiple sclerosis featured among the disease courses, as did progressive-relapsing multiple sclerosis.

Notes on the study in general: Higher frequency in patients than in controls was seen for roughly five TRBV segments, with TRBV5-6, TRBV5-1 and TRBV20-1 among them.

J is TRBJ1-1 and V is TRBV20-1; 7 bases match TRBD1. Material for sequencing was blood. The clonotype comes from a girl aged 10-17 years with multiple sclerosis. The CDR3 DNA follows: TGCAGTGCTACGCCTTCAGGGGGAGTTATGAACACTGAAGCTTTCTTT. Protein: CSATPSGGVMNTEAFF.